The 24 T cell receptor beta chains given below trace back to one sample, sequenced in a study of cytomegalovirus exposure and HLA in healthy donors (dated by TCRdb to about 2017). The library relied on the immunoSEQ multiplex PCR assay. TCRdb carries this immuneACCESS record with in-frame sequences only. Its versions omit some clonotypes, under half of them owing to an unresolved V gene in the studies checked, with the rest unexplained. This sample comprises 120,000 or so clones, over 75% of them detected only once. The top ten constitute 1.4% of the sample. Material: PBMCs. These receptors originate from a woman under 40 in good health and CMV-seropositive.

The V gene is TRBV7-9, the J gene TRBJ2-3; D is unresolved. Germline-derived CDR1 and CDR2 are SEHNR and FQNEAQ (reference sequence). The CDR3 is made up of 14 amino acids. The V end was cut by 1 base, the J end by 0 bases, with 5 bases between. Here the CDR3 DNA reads TGTGCCAGCAGCTTAGGTTTAAGCACAGATACGCAGTATTTT. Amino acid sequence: CASSLGLSTDTQYF.

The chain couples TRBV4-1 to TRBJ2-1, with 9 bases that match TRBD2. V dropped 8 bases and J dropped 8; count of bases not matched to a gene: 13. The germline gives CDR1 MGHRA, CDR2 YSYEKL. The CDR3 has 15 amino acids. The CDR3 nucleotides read TGCGCCAGCCAAGGAGGGGGGACTAGCTTTTATGAGCAGTTCTTC. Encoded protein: CASQGGGTSFYEQFF.

CDR3 coding DNA: TGTGCCAGCAGCCAAACGGCGGGGCCCTCCTACGAGCAGTACTTC. This encodes CASSQTAGPSYEQYF. This chain connects TRBV9 to TRBJ2-7, with D possibly being TRBD2 (6 bases). This CDR3 spans 15 amino acids. V was shortened by 4 bases and J by 0 bases, with 14 bases between the two germline ends. Germline V gene sequence: CDR1 SGDLS, CDR2 YYNGEE.

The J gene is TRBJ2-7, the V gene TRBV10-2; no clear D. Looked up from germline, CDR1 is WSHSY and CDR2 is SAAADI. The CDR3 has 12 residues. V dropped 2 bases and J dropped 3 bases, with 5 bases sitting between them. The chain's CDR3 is CASSEGSYEQYF. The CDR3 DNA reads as TGCGCCAGCAGTGAGGGTAGCTACGAGCAGTACTTC.

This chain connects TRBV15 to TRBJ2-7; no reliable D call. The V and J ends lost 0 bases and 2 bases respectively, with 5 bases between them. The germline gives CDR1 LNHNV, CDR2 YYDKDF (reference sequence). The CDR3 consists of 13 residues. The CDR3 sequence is CATSRDRTYEQYF. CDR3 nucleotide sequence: TGTGCCACCAGCAGAGACAGGACCTACGAGCAGTACTTC.

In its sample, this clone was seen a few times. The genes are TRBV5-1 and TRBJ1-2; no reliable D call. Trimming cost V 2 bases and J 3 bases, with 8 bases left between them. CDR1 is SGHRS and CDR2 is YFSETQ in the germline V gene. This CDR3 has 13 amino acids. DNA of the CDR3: TGCGCCAGCAGCTTTACCACTGACTATGGCTACACCTTC. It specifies CASSFTTDYGYTF.

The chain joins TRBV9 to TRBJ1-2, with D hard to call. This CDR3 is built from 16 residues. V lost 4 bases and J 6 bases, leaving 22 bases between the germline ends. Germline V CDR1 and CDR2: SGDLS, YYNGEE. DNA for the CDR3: TGTGCCAGCAGCACACGGAATCCGAGAGGGCGCGATGGCTACACCTTC. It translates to CASSTRNPRGRDGYTF.

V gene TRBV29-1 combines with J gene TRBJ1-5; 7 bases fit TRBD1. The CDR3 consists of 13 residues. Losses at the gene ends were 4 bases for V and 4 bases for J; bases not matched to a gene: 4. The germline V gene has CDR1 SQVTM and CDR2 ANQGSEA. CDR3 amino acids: CSVGRGNNQPQHF. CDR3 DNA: TGCAGCGTTGGCAGGGGGAATAATCAGCCCCAGCATTTT.

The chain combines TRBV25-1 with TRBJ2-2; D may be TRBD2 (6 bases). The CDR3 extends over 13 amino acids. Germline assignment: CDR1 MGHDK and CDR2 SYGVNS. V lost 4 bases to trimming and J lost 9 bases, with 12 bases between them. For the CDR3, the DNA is TGTGCCAGCAGTGTGGACTACCACCGGGAGCTGTTTTTT. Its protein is CASSVDYHRELFF.

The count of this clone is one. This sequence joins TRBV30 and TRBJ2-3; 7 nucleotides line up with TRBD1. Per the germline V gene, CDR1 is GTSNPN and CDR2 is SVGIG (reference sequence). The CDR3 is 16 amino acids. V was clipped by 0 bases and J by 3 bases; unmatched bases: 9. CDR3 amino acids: CAWSVGAGGDTDTQYF. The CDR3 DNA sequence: TGTGCCTGGAGTGTTGGGGCAGGGGGAGATACAGATACGCAGTATTTT.

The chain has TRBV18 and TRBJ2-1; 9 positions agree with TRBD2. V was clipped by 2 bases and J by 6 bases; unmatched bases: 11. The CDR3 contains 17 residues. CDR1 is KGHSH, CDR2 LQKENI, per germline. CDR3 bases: TGTGCCAGCTCACCAAGACATTACGGCGGGGGGGGCAATGAGCAGTTCTTC. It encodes CASSPRHYGGGGNEQFF.

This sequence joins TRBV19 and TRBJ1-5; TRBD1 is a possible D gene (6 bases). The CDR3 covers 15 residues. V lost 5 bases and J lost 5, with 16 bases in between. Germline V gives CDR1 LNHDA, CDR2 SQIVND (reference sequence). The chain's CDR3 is CASSGRGFQDQPQHF. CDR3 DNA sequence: TGTGCCAGTAGTGGTAGGGGGTTTCAAGATCAGCCCCAGCATTTT.

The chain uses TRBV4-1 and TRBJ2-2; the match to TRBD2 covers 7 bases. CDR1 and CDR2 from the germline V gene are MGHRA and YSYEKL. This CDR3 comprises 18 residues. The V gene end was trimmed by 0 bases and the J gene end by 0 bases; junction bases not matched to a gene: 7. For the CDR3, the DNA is TGCGCCAGCAGCCAAGATCAGCCTAGCGGAACGAACACCGGGGAGCTGTTTTTT. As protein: CASSQDQPSGTNTGELFF.

The CDR3: CASSSETHLTPLGQFF. CDR3 bases: TGTGCCAGCAGCTCTGAGACTCATCTGACCCCCCTTGGGCAGTTCTTC. The genes are TRBV5-4 and TRBJ2-1; D gene ambiguous. V lost 3 bases and J 12 bases, leaving 25 bases between the germline ends. CDR1 is SGHNT and CDR2 is YYREEE in the germline V gene (reference sequence). The CDR3 length is 16 residues.

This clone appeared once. CDR3 loop: CASSLMQGNQPQHF. For the CDR3, the DNA is TGTGCCAGCAGCTTGATGCAGGGCAATCAGCCCCAGCATTTT. The chain recombines TRBV7-6 with TRBJ1-5; D not certain. This CDR3 is 14 amino acids long. From germline, CDR1 is SGHVS and CDR2 FNYEAQ. Trimming shortened V by 3 bases and J by 2 bases, and 8 bases separated the two germline ends.

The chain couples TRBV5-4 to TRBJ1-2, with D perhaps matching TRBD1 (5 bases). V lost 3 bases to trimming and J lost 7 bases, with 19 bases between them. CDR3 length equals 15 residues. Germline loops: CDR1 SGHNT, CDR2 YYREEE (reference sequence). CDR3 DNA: TGTGCCAGCAGCTCCACACAGGCTCCATCGGGTGGCTACACCTTC. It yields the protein CASSSTQAPSGGYTF.

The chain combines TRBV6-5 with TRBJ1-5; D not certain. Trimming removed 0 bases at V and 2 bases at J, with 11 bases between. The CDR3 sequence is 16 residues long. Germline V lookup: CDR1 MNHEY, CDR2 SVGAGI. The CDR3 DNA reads TGTGCCAGCAGTTACTCGACACTTTATGGCAATCAGCCCCAGCATTTT. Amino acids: CASSYSTLYGNQPQHF.

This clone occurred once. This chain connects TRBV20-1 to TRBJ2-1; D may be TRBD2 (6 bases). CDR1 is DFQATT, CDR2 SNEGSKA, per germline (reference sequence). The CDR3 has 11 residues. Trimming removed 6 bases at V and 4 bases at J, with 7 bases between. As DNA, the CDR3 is TGCAGTGCCCGGGAGTACAATGAGCAGTTCTTC. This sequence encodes CSAREYNEQFF.

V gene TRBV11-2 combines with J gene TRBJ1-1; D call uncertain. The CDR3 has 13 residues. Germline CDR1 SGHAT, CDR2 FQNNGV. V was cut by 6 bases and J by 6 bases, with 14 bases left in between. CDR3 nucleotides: TGTGCCAGCAGGCCGCTAAAGCCTCCTGAAGCTTTCTTT. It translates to CASRPLKPPEAFF.

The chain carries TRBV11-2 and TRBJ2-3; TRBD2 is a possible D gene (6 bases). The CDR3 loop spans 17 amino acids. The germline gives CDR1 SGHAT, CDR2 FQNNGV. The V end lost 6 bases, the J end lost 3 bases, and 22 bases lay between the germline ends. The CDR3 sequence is CASSRRGGASSTDTQYF. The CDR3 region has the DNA TGTGCCAGCAGTCGAAGGGGCGGGGCTAGCTCAACAGATACGCAGTATTTT. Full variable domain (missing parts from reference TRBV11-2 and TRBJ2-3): EAGVAQSPRYKIIEKRQSVAFWCNPISGHATLYWYQQILGQGPKLLIQFQNNGVVDDSQLPKDRFSAERLKGVDSTLKIQPAKLEDSAVYLCASSRRGGASSTDTQYFGPGTRLTVL.

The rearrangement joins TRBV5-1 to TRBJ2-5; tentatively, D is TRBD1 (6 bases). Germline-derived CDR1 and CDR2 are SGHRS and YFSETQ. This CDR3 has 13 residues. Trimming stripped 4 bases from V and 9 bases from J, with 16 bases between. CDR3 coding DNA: TGCGCCAGCAGCATAGGGACATCTGGGGCCCAGTACTTC. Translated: CASSIGTSGAQYF.

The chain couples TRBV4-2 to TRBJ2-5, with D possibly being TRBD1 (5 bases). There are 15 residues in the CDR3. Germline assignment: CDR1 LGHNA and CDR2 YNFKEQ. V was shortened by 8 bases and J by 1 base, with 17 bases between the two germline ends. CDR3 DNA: TGTGCCAGCGAACTCCCCGCAGGGCTCCAAGAGACCCAGTACTTC. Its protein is CASELPAGLQETQYF.

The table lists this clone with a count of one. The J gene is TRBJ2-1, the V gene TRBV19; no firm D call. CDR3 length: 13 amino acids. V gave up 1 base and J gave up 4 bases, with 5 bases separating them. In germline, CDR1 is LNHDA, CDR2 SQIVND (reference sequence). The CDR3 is CASSIASYNEQFF. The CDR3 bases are TGTGCCAGTAGTATAGCGTCTTACAATGAGCAGTTCTTC.

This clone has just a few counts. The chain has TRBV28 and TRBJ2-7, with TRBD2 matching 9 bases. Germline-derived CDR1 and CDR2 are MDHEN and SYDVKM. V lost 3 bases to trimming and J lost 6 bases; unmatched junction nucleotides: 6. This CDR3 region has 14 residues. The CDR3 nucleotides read TGTGCCAGCAGTTTGTTAGCGGGGGCGGCCGAGCAGTACTTC. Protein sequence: CASSLLAGAAEQYF.